A single sample is the source of the 11 T cell receptor beta chains below, sequenced in a study of Ad26.COV2.S vaccination and SARS-CoV-2 variants. Only in-frame clones appear in the TCRdb table, and some are missing; sequencing was by immunoSEQ multiplex PCR. The sample consists of 150,000 to 200,000 clones, roughly 89% of them appearing once. The source was peripheral blood, collected after recovery from COVID-19. The receptors derive from a human donor who had recovered from COVID-19.

V and J are TRBV2 and TRBJ2-5; 15 bases are a match to TRBD2. CDR1 and CDR2 from the germline V gene are SNHLY and FYNNEI. The trim removed 6 bases at V and 5 bases at J, leaving 4 bases unmatched. This CDR3 has 15 residues. The CDR3 nucleotides are TGTGCCAGCAGAGGGGGACTAGCGGGGGGCGAGACCCAGTACTTC. It encodes CASRGGLAGGETQYF.

Written as DNA, the CDR3 is TGTGCCAGCAGTGAGCAAATTGTCACTGAAGCTTTCTTT. This encodes CASSEQIVTEAFF. V usage is TRBV2 and J usage is TRBJ1-1; D not certain. The CDR3 extends over 13 amino acids. CDR1 and CDR2 from the germline V gene are SNHLY and FYNNEI. Trimming pared 3 bases from V and 4 bases from J, leaving 9 bases between.

The V and J genes are TRBV5-1 and TRBJ2-2, with D maybe TRBD2 (5 bases). Germline V lookup: CDR1 SGHRS, CDR2 YFSETQ. The CDR3 covers 16 residues. V was shortened by 1 base and J by 0 bases, with 10 bases between the two germline ends. The DNA for the CDR3 is TGCGCCAGCAGCTTGACGCCGGGATCGAACACCGGGGAGCTGTTTTTT. It yields the protein CASSLTPGSNTGELFF.

V and J are TRBV7-3 and TRBJ2-2, with D hard to call. The CDR3 extends over 14 amino acids. Germline V gene data show CDR1 as SGHTA and CDR2 as FQGTGA. Trimming removed 5 bases at V and 4 bases at J, with 11 bases between. CDR3 residues: CASSLGSPTGELFF. DNA of the CDR3: TGTGCCAGCAGCCTAGGGTCACCCACCGGGGAGCTGTTTTTT.

The chain combines TRBV6-1 with TRBJ2-3, with D perhaps TRBD1 or TRBD2 (5 bases each). V was cut by 2 bases and J by 2 bases, with 14 bases left in between. The germline V gene encodes CDR1 MNHNS and CDR2 SASEGT. This CDR3 spans 16 amino acids. This chain's CDR3 is CASSEQRGRVTDTQYF. The DNA of the CDR3 is TGTGCCAGCAGTGAACAGAGGGGTAGGGTCACAGATACGCAGTATTTT.

The CDR3 spells CAWSRGVASNTEAFF. DNA of the CDR3: TGTGCCTGGAGTCGGGGGGTAGCCTCGAACACTGAAGCTTTCTTT. The chain recombines TRBV30 with TRBJ1-1; TRBD1 might be the D (5 bases). Germline CDR1 GTSNPN, CDR2 SVGIG (reference sequence). The CDR3 is 15 amino acids. Trimming shortened V by 2 bases and J by 1 base, and 14 bases separated the two germline ends.

The J gene is TRBJ2-2, the V gene TRBV15; D possibly uses TRBD1 or TRBD2 (5 bases each). Per the germline V gene, CDR1 is LNHNV and CDR2 is YYDKDF (reference sequence). Between the trimmed V and J ends, which lost 8 bases and 4 bases, there was a span of 17 bases. There are 15 residues in the CDR3. The CDR3 region has the DNA TGTGCCACCCGGGGCCCCGGGACCCCCACCGGGGAGCTGTTTTTT. Its protein product is CATRGPGTPTGELFF.

This clone has just one count. This sequence joins TRBV7-6 and TRBJ2-2; 9 nucleotides align to TRBD2. In germline, CDR1 is SGHVS, CDR2 FNYEAQ. The CDR3 runs 15 residues. V shed 4 bases and J 5 bases; nucleotides not matched to a gene: 5. The CDR3 spells CASSSLAGDTGELFF. In nucleotides, the CDR3 is TGTGCCAGCAGCTCCTTAGCGGGAGATACCGGGGAGCTGTTTTTT.

This clone showed up just once. The rearrangement joins TRBV5-4 to TRBJ2-6; D is unresolved. Trimming shortened V by 4 bases and J by 0 bases, and 14 bases separated the two germline ends. The CDR3 has 17 residues. Germline CDR1 is SGHNT and CDR2 is YYREEE (reference sequence). The CDR3 nucleotides read TGTGCCAGCAGCCCCCGAGACACCGCCTCTGGGGCCAACGTCCTGACTTTC. Its translation is CASSPRDTASGANVLTF.

The gene calls are TRBV15 and TRBJ2-5; D gene ambiguous. The germline V gene encodes CDR1 LNHNV and CDR2 YYDKDF (reference sequence). V was clipped by 1 base and J by 2 bases, with 2 bases between them. The CDR3 runs 12 residues. CDR3 DNA sequence: TGTGCCACCAGCAGAGGACAAGAGACCCAGTACTTC. Protein product: CATSRGQETQYF.

The chain employs TRBV18 and TRBJ1-2; D perhaps matches TRBD1 (5 bases). The germline CDR1 and CDR2 sequences are KGHSH and LQKENI. The CDR3 runs 13 residues. Trimming shortened V by 6 bases and J by 7 bases, and 15 bases separated the two germline ends. CDR3 DNA sequence: TGTGCCAGCTCCCTCACGGGGGAAGGTGGCTACACCTTC. Its protein is CASSLTGEGGYTF.